This entry lists 5 T cell receptor beta chains sequenced from one sample in a study of shared clonotypes between healthy human individuals. The naive CD8 subset, CD45RO-negative cells positively selected for CCR7, excluded terminally differentiated effector memory CD45RA+ cells. Sequencing was performed with immunoSEQ multiplex PCR; in TCRdb, only in-frame clones are kept and a portion is missing. The data show about 2.1 million clones, around 93% seen once. Specimen: naive CD8+ T cells from PBMCs. These receptors all stem from a man aged 18 to 30 in good health. Some clones in this sample may be carry-over from other donors' samples.

In its sample, this clone was seen a few times. The chain links TRBV7-9 to TRBJ2-7; D uncertain. Germline CDR1 reads SEHNR; CDR2 reads FQNEAQ (reference sequence). The CDR3 loop spans 15 amino acids. Trimming shortened V by 5 bases and J by 1 base, and 15 bases separated the two germline ends. CDR3 region: CASSQYTGPSYEQYF. CDR3 sequence (DNA): TGTGCCAGCAGCCAATACACCGGGCCGTCCTACGAGCAGTACTTC.

This clone occurred once. This chain joins TRBV7-9 and TRBJ2-2; a weak D match, TRBD2 (6 bases). The CDR3 runs 14 residues. Deletions cut 0 bases from V and 6 bases from J, with 8 bases between. Germline-derived CDR1 and CDR2 are SEHNR and FQNEAQ (reference sequence). The CDR3 nucleotides are TGTGCCAGCAGCTTAGCGCGGGAATCCGGGGAGCTGTTTTTT. This encodes CASSLARESGELFF.

This sequence joins TRBV6-4 and TRBJ2-1; the D gene is possibly TRBD2 (6 bases). Germline V gene lookup returns CDR1 MRHNA and CDR2 SNTAGT. This CDR3 comprises 15 residues. V was trimmed by 6 bases and J by 10 bases, leaving 22 bases between them. CDR3 in DNA: TGTGCCAGCAGCCGCGGGATTAGGGTGATGGAAGAGCAGTTCTTC. This sequence encodes CASSRGIRVMEEQFF.

This rearrangement joins TRBV5-6 to TRBJ2-1; D is unclear. Trimming took off 0 bases at V and 4 bases at J, with 8 bases between the two ends. CDR3 length: 14 residues. Per germline, CDR1 SGHDT and CDR2 YYEEEE. CDR3 in amino acids: CASSLVSLYNEQFF. The CDR3 DNA sequence: TGTGCCAGCAGCTTGGTATCCTTATACAATGAGCAGTTCTTC.

This sequence joins TRBV6-5 and TRBJ2-7, with D maybe TRBD1 (5 bases). This CDR3 is built from 15 residues. CDR1 and CDR2 (germline): MNHEY, SVGAGI. Trimming took 7 bases from V and 1 from J, leaving 17 bases between them. The CDR3 reads CASKLRGVGSYEQYF. The CDR3 region has the DNA TGTGCCAGCAAGTTAAGGGGTGTCGGATCCTACGAGCAGTACTTC.